A single sample gave rise to the 30 T cell receptor beta chains below, sequenced in a study of high-grade serous ovarian cancer treatment subgroups. Clones were sequenced by immunoSEQ multiplex PCR, and TCRdb holds only the in-frame ones, with some missing. The table includes 15,000 to 20,000 clones, around 72% detected once. The tumor samples were collected prior to definitive surgery or chemotherapy. Specimen: tumor tissue. The receptors originated from a human donor with high-grade serous ovarian cancer.

Points on this clone: Relative to the germline gene, one junction end is altered; a read error may explain this. The gene calls are TRBV7-9 and TRBJ1-1; no clear D gene. The CDR3 spans 15 residues. CDR1 and CDR2 (germline): SEHNR, FQNEAQ (reference sequence). CDR3: CASSPKSGYGTGAFF. Here the CDR3 DNA reads TGTGCCAGCAGCCCTAAGAGTGGCTACGGTACTGGAGCTTTCTTT.

This clone appeared a few times. The chain uses TRBV2 and TRBJ2-7; 7 bases match TRBD2. This CDR3 is built from 13 residues. Per the germline V gene, CDR1 is SNHLY and CDR2 is FYNNEI. The junction had 11 bases not matched to a gene; V was cut back by 10 bases and J by 5 bases. In DNA, the CDR3 is TGTGCCAAAAGTGCCTGGGGAGGGAACGAGCAGTACTTC. This sequence encodes CAKSAWGGNEQYF.

The chain combines TRBV5-1 with TRBJ1-4; a weak D match, TRBD1 (5 bases). V was trimmed by 3 bases and J by 0 bases, leaving 12 bases between them. The germline V gene has CDR1 SGHRS and CDR2 YFSETQ. The CDR3 sequence is 16 residues long. CDR3 sequence reads: CASSSGRTSTNEKLFF. The CDR3 DNA reads as TGCGCCAGCAGCTCGGGACGGACCTCAACTAATGAAAAACTGTTTTTT. Variable domain in full (rest from reference TRBV5-1 and TRBJ1-4): KAGVTQTPRYLIKTRGQQVTLSCSPISGHRSVSWYQQTPGQGLQFLFEYFSETQRNKGNFPGRFSGRQFSNSRSEMNVSTLELGDSALYLCASSSGRTSTNEKLFFGSGTQLSVL.

The chain recombines TRBV18 with TRBJ1-1; 7 nucleotides line up with TRBD1. The length of the CDR3 is 15 residues. The ends lost 5 bases at V and 5 bases at J; junction bases unmatched: 11. Germline assignment: CDR1 KGHSH and CDR2 LQKENI. Written as DNA, the CDR3 is TGTGCCAGCTCATCTGAAGGGGGCGGAAGAACTGAAGCTTTCTTT. Its translation: CASSSEGGGRTEAFF.

The rearrangement uses TRBV7-9 and TRBJ2-2; the match to TRBD2 covers 7 bases. The CDR3 runs to 17 residues. V lost 6 bases and J lost 0; bases outside the gene matches: 10. The germline V gene encodes CDR1 SEHNR and CDR2 FQNEAQ (reference sequence). DNA for the CDR3: TGTGCCAGCAGACCTGATACAGCGGGACCGAACACCGGGGAGCTGTTTTTT. Protein: CASRPDTAGPNTGELFF.

The rearrangement joins TRBV6-6 to TRBJ2-5; D call uncertain. This CDR3 spans 12 amino acids. Germline V gives CDR1 MNHNY, CDR2 SVGAGI (reference sequence). V lost 6 bases, J lost 5 bases, and 10 bases lay in between. The CDR3 loop reads CASRPVGETQYF. The DNA of the CDR3 is TGTGCCAGCAGACCCGTGGGGGAGACCCAGTACTTC.

CDR3 region: CATSAGDYGYTF. The CDR3 DNA reads as TGTGCTACATCAGCAGGGGACTATGGCTACACCTTC. The J gene is TRBJ1-2, the V gene TRBV6-5, with D possibly matching TRBD1 (6 bases). Germline CDR1 MNHEY, CDR2 SVGAGI. The CDR3 runs 12 residues.

The chain combines TRBV2 with TRBJ2-7, with D maybe TRBD2 (5 bases). Between the trimmed V and J ends, which lost 6 bases and 0 bases, there was a span of 6 bases. CDR1 is SNHLY, CDR2 FYNNEI, per germline. The CDR3 contains 12 residues. CDR3 in DNA: TGTGCCAGCAGCCGGGACTCCTACGAGCAGTACTTC. Translating it yields CASSRDSYEQYF.

The table lists this clone with a few counts. The junction does not match germline at one end; this may be a read error. The chain employs TRBV5-4 and TRBJ1-3; D unclear. The CDR3 totals 17 residues. Germline CDR1 SGHNT, CDR2 YYREEE (reference sequence). This CDR3 is CASSQDRFGNSGNTIYF. The CDR3 DNA is TGCGCCAGCAGCCAAGATAGATTTGGGAACTCTGGAAACACCATATATTTT. The full variable domain, in which reference TRBV5-4 and TRBJ1-3 provide the parts outside the CDR3, is ETGVTQSPTHLIKTRGQQVTLRCSSQSGHNTVSWYQQALGQGPQFIFQYYREEENGRGNFPPRFSGLQFPNYSSELNVNALELDDSALYLCASSQDRFGNSGNTIYFGEGSWLTVV.

This chain uses TRBV2 with TRBJ2-3; D is unclear. Trimming cost V 2 bases and J 0 bases, with 9 bases left between them. The CDR3 runs 15 residues. Germline loops: CDR1 SNHLY, CDR2 FYNNEI. The CDR3 nucleotides are TGTGCCAGCAGTGAAAGGCAGCCTAGCACAGATACGCAGTATTTT. Its protein product is CASSERQPSTDTQYF.

The chain couples TRBV28 to TRBJ2-7, with D perhaps TRBD2 (5 bases). V dropped 7 bases and J dropped 1 base, with 8 bases sitting between them. The CDR3 totals 12 residues. Looked up from germline, CDR1 is MDHEN and CDR2 is SYDVKM. The CDR3 here is CASTPGSYEQYF. In nucleotides, the CDR3 is TGTGCCAGCACCCCGGGATCCTACGAGCAGTACTTC.

The rearrangement uses TRBV7-2 and TRBJ2-5; 8 bases agree with TRBD1. The tail of the sequence fits TRBJ2-7 better, so the J call may be wrong. The CDR3 covers 14 residues. Germline V CDR1 and CDR2: SGHTA, FQGNSA. As DNA, the CDR3 is TGTGCCAGCAGGGGGCGAGACAGGGGCTACGAGCAGTACTTC. It encodes CASRGRDRGYEQYF.

The V and J genes are TRBV6-6 and TRBJ2-1; TRBD2 aligns across 7 bases. With V trimmed by 8 bases and J by 8 bases, 18 bases remained unmatched. The germline gives CDR1 MNHNY, CDR2 SVGAGI (reference sequence). The CDR3 is 16 amino acids. CDR3 bases: TGTGCCAGCGGCAAGAGAAATGGCGGGAGCAGAGATGAGCAGTTCTTC. Residues: CASGKRNGGSRDEQFF.

This chain links TRBV4-1 with TRBJ2-3, with a possible D match to TRBD1 (5 bases). From germline, CDR1 is MGHRA and CDR2 YSYEKL. Trimming removed 5 bases from V and 0 bases from J, with 12 bases in between. This CDR3 is 15 amino acids long. CDR3 protein: CASSEGHPSTDTQYF. The DNA for the CDR3 is TGCGCCAGCAGCGAAGGACACCCTAGCACAGATACGCAGTATTTT.

V and J are TRBV20-1 and TRBJ1-2; D uncertain. V was shortened by 2 bases and J by 7 bases, with 8 bases between the two germline ends. The CDR3 is made up of 11 amino acids. The germline V gene has CDR1 DFQATT and CDR2 SNEGSKA (reference sequence). The CDR3 here is CSARWEGGYTF. For the CDR3, the DNA is TGCAGTGCTAGATGGGAAGGTGGCTACACCTTC.

A single count supports this clone. The chain recombines TRBV30 with TRBJ2-5; D unclear. Per the germline V gene, CDR1 is GTSNPN and CDR2 is SVGIG (reference sequence). CDR3 length equals 14 residues. The germline V and J ends were trimmed by 2 bases and 7 bases, with 17 bases remaining between them. The CDR3 reads CAWSIRPSRGTQYF. CDR3 coding DNA: TGTGCCTGGAGTATCCGGCCGAGCCGTGGGACCCAGTACTTC.

The chain is built from TRBV4-2 and TRBJ1-2; no clear D gene. Germline V gene lookup returns CDR1 LGHNA and CDR2 YNFKEQ. With 3 bases removed from V and 0 bases from J, the gap between germline ends came to 5 bases. CDR3 length: 13 residues. The CDR3: CASSHDANYGYTF. CDR3 nucleotides: TGTGCCAGCAGCCATGACGCTAACTATGGCTACACCTTC.

A single count supports this clone. V gene TRBV18 combines with J gene TRBJ2-5; 12 bases match TRBD1. The CDR3 runs 16 residues. Trimming removed 1 base from V and 3 bases from J; junction bases left unmatched: 3. Germline CDR1 KGHSH, CDR2 LQKENI. The CDR3 DNA reads TGTGCCAGCTCACCACTAGGGACAGGGGGCGAAGAGACCCAGTACTTC. Translating gives CASSPLGTGGEETQYF.

The V and J genes are TRBV18 and TRBJ1-1, with TRBD1 identical over 7 bases. Germline trimming cut 3 bases from V and 0 bases from J; bases unmatched to any gene: 10. The CDR3 covers 17 residues. Germline V gene sequence: CDR1 KGHSH, CDR2 LQKENI. The CDR3 loop is CASSPFGEGAVNTEAFF. The CDR3, as DNA: TGTGCCAGCTCACCCTTCGGGGAGGGGGCGGTGAACACTGAAGCTTTCTTT.

This clone was counted only a few times. The rearrangement links TRBV4-2 to TRBJ1-4; 7 bases line up with TRBD1. CDR1 and CDR2 (germline): LGHNA, YNFKEQ. V lost 3 bases and J lost 7; bases outside the gene matches: 8. The CDR3 sequence is 15 residues long. This CDR3 is CASSQVGQIGEKLFF. CDR3 in DNA: TGTGCCAGCAGCCAGGTGGGACAGATAGGTGAAAAACTGTTTTTT.

The V gene is TRBV7-9, the J gene TRBJ2-1, with 7 bases fitting TRBD2. V gave up 5 bases and J gave up 8 bases; unmatched junction bases: 6. Germline V gives CDR1 SEHNR, CDR2 FQNEAQ (reference sequence). The CDR3 is 13 residues long. This chain's CDR3 is CASSPRLAHEQFF. CDR3 nucleotides: TGTGCCAGCAGCCCCCGACTAGCCCATGAGCAGTTCTTC.

The chain couples TRBV11-3 to TRBJ2-7; 12 nucleotides align to TRBD2. Germline CDR1 SGHNT, CDR2 YENEEA. This CDR3 comprises 16 residues. J lost 1 base, V lost 5 bases, and 6 bases had no gene match. The CDR3 region is CASSLTSGRLSYEQYF. The CDR3 DNA sequence: TGTGCCAGCAGCCTCACTAGCGGGAGGTTGTCCTACGAGCAGTACTTC.

The chain recombines TRBV4-3 with TRBJ2-1; 14 bases agree with TRBD2. V lost 1 base to trimming and J lost 6 bases; unmatched junction nucleotides: 5. The CDR3 loop spans 17 amino acids. Germline assignment: CDR1 LGHNA and CDR2 YSLEER. The CDR3: CASSQGLAGGGFNEQFF. The DNA of the CDR3 is TGCGCCAGCAGCCAAGGACTAGCGGGAGGGGGGTTCAATGAGCAGTTCTTC.

The chain carries TRBV4-3 and TRBJ2-7; D might be TRBD2 (5 bases). V lost 2 bases and J lost 1, with 12 bases in between. The CDR3 has 15 amino acids. Per germline, CDR1 LGHNA and CDR2 YSLEER. The CDR3 is CASSQKAEASYEQYF. Written as DNA, the CDR3 is TGCGCCAGCAGCCAAAAGGCGGAGGCTTCCTACGAGCAGTACTTC.

The chain uses TRBV28 and TRBJ2-7; maybe TRBD1 (6 bases). In germline, CDR1 is MDHEN, CDR2 SYDVKM. With 7 bases removed from V and 6 bases from J, the gap between germline ends came to 16 bases. The CDR3 is made up of 13 amino acids. This CDR3 reads CASTPPGVLEQYF. Here the CDR3 DNA reads TGTGCCAGCACCCCTCCAGGGGTGCTCGAGCAGTACTTC.

The chain combines TRBV4-2 with TRBJ1-1; 7 nucleotides agree with TRBD1. Germline lookup yields CDR1 LGHNA and CDR2 YNFKEQ. The ends lost 3 bases at V and 7 bases at J; junction bases unmatched: 8. The length of the CDR3 is 14 residues. The CDR3, as DNA: TGTGCCAGCAGCCAGGGAGACAGGGCCGTTGAAGCTTTCTTT. Its protein product is CASSQGDRAVEAFF.

CDR3 protein: CASSLMSGLKEQYF. The CDR3 bases are TGTGCCAGCAGCTTAATGTCAGGGCTGAAGGAGCAGTACTTC. The chain couples TRBV7-2 to TRBJ2-7, with D perhaps TRBD1 (5 bases). Trimming pared 2 bases from V and 7 bases from J, leaving 15 bases between. The CDR3 covers 14 residues. Germline CDR1 is SGHTA and CDR2 is FQGNSA.

Turning to this clone: A read error may produce the germline difference seen at one junction end. The chain has TRBV27 and TRBJ2-5; 12 nucleotides line up with TRBD2. Germline V gene lookup returns CDR1 MNHEY and CDR2 SMNVEV (reference sequence). This CDR3 spans 17 amino acids. The CDR3 region is CAGSFRLAGALEETQYF. CDR3 bases: TGTGCCGGCAGTTTTCGACTAGCGGGAGCACTGGAAGAGACCCAGTACTTC.

This chain links TRBV7-2 with TRBJ2-1, with 10 positions matching TRBD2. The CDR3 sequence is 17 residues long. Germline CDR1 reads SGHTA; CDR2 reads FQGNSA. Losses at the gene ends were 2 bases for V and 4 bases for J; bases not matched to a gene: 8. CDR3 protein: CASSLNRLAGFYNEQFF. The CDR3 DNA follows: TGTGCCAGCAGCTTAAATAGACTAGCGGGCTTTTACAATGAGCAGTTCTTC.

Only one count was recorded for this clone. In DNA, the CDR3 is TGTGCCAGCTCTCTCTCTGAGCGGGGGCCCGCCTACGAGCAGTACTTC. This encodes CASSLSERGPAYEQYF. The chain has TRBV18 and TRBJ2-7, with 8 bases fitting TRBD2. CDR1 and CDR2 from the germline V gene are KGHSH and LQKENI. The CDR3 totals 16 residues. J was trimmed by 2 bases and V by 6 bases; bases with no gene match: 12.